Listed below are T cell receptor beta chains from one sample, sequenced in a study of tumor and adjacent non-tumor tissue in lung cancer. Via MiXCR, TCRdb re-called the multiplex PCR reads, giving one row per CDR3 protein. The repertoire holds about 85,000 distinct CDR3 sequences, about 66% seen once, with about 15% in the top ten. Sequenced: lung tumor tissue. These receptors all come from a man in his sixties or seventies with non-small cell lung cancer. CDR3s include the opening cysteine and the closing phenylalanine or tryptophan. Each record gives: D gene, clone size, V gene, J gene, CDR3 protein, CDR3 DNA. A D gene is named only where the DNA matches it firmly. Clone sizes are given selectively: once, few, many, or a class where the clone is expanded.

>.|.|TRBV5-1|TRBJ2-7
CASSRPGGSSYEQYF
TGCGCCAGCAGCCGCCCGGGCGGCAGCTCCTACGAGCAGTACTTC
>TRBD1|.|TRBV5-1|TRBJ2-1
CASSRRQGRQSYNEQFF
TGCGCCAGCAGTCGGAGACAGGGGAGGCAATCCTACAATGAGCAGTTCTTC
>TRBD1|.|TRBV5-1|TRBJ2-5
CASSTRDREGTQYF
TGCGCCAGCAGCACCCGGGACAGGGAAGGGACCCAGTACTTC
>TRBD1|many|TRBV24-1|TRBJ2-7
CATATGTGLEQYF
TGTGCCACCGCTACCGGGACAGGGCTCGAGCAGTACTTC
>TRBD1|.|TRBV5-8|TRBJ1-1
CASIPVRGQGRRWYAEAFF
TGTGCCAGCATTCCCGTCCGAGGACAGGGGCGCAGGTGGTACGCTGAAGCTTTCTTT
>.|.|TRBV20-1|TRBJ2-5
CSASGDHETQYF
TGCAGTGCTAGTGGGGACCACGAAACCCAGTACTTC
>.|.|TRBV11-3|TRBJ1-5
CASSLAGYTQHF
TGTGCCAGCAGCTTGGCGGGGTATACGCAGCATTTT
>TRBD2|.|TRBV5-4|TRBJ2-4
CASSSRSGLAEAKNIQYF
TGTGCCAGCAGCTCTAGAAGCGGACTAGCGGAAGCCAAAAACATTCAGTACTTC
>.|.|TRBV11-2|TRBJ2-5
CANSLVLASKAQYF
TGTGCCAACAGCTTAGTACTGGCGTCAAAGGCCCAGTACTTC
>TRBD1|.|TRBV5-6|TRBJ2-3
CVSSRTGAGNQPQYF
TGTGTCAGCAGCCGGACAGGGGCCGGCAATCAGCCCCAGTATTTT
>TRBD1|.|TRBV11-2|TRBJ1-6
CASNLKKNFQGALGSWPLHF
TGTGCCAGCAACCTAAAAAAAAATTTTCAGGGGGCCCTCGGCAGTTGGCCCCTCCACTTT
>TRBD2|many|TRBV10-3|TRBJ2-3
CAISEQGGSTDTQYF
TGTGCCATCAGTGAGCAGGGAGGGAGCACAGATACGCAGTATTTT
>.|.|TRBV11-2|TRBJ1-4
CASRFSGEKLFF
TGTGCCAGCAGATTTTCGGGTGAAAAACTGTTTTTT
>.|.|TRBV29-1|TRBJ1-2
CCVARRGTNYGYTF
TGCTGCGTCGCCCGACGCGGTACTAACTATGGCTACACCTTC
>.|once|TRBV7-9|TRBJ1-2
CVSSVGTVYGYTF
TGTGTCAGCAGCGTAGGGACGGTCTATGGCTACACCTTC
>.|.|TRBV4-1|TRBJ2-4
CVGSGLHGAEAKNIQYF
TGCGTCGGCAGTGGGTTGCATGGGGCCGAGGCCAAAAACATTCAGTACTTC
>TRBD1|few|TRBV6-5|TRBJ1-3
CASSLTRQGRNTIHF
TGCGCCAGCAGTTTAACCCGACAGGGTCGGAACACCATACATTTT
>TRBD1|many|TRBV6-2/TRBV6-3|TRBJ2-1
CASQDPGGPSYNEQFF
TGTGCCAGCCAAGACCCAGGGGGTCCTTCCTACAATGAGCAGTTCTTC
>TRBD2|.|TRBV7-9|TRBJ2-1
CANSFWLAGGNEQFF
TGTGCCAACAGCTTCTGGCTTGCGGGAGGCAATGAGCAGTTCTTC
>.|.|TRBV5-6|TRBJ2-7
CASSRIVRREQYF
TGTGCCAGCAGCCGTATTGTCAGGAGGGAGCAGTACTTC
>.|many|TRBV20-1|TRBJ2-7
CSASVAGEQYF
TGCAGTGCTAGTGTCGCTGGCGAGCAGTACTTC
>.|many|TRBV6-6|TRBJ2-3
CASSSPTGDTQYF
TGTGCCAGCAGTTCCCCGACCGGAGATACGCAGTATTTT
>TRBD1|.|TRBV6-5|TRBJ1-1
CACGQGGRRVTEAFF
TGTGCGTGTGGACAGGGAGGGCGTCGGGTCACTGAAGCTTTCTTT
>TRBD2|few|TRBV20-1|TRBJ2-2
CSAGLAGEGGELFF
TGCAGTGCAGGACTAGCGGGGGAGGGGGGGGAGCTGTTTTTT
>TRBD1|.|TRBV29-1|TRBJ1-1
CSAFPKGQGDTGAYF
TGCAGCGCCTTTCCCAAAGGACAGGGTGACACTGGAGCTTACTTT
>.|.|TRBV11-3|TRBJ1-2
CASSFSGAASYTF
TGTGCCAGCAGTTTTAGCGGGGCTGCAAGCTACACCTTC
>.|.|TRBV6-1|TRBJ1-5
CASSDEGWLGQPQHF
TGTGCCAGCAGTGATGAGGGGTGGTTGGGTCAGCCCCAGCATTTT
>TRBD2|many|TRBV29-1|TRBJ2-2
CSVAGGGAISIGELFF
TGCAGCGTTGCTGGCGGGGGGGCCATATCAATCGGGGAGCTGTTTTTT
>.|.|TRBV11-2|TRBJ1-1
CASSRSGTNTNTEAFF
TGTGCCAGCAGTCGCAGCGGGACAAATACTAACACTGAAGCTTTCTTC
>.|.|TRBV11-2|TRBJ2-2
CVSSPLGSRGELFF
TGTGTCAGCAGCCCACTGGGATCACGCGGGGAGCTCTTTTTT
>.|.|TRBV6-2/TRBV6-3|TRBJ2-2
CASSKSTANIGELFF
TGTGCCAGCAGCAAATCGACAGCGAACATCGGGGAGCTGTTTTTT
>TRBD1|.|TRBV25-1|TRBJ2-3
CASSESGQVTDMQYF
TGTGCCAGCAGTGAATCTGGACAGGTGACAGATATGCAGTATTTT
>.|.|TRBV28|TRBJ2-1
CASNLWTLSNEQFF
TGTGCCAGCAATTTATGGACCCTATCTAATGAGCAGTTCTTC
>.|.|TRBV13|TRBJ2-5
CASSLVVEEKTQYF
TGTGCCAGCAGCTTAGTGGTAGAGGAGAAGACCCAGTACTTC
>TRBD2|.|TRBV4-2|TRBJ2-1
CASSRAGGTYSEQFF
TGTGCCAGCAGCCGCGCGGGAGGAACCTACAGTGAGCAGTTCTTC